The rows below give T cell receptor beta chains drawn from one sample of a study of T cell repertoires in cytomegalovirus infection. Their antigens are not known. TCRdb independently ran MiXCR on the reads; one entry per CDR3 protein. In the table there are approximately 1,000,000 distinct CDR3 sequences, approximately 30% of which are singletons. The specimen was cultured CD8+ T cells from PBMCs, collected from culture after CMV antigen stimulation. These receptors all come from a human donor in good health (CMV status not recorded). Some clones in this sample may be carry-over from other donors' samples. Each CDR3 is given without its conserved first and last residue. The order of the fields is V gene, J gene, CDR3 protein.

>TRBV11-2|TRBJ1-2
ASSLVYITGTGIGYT
>TRBV13|TRBJ1-2
ASSLGLSNYGYT
>TRBV4-1|TRBJ2-5
ASSLAGLSETQY
>TRBV6-1|TRBJ2-3
ASSSRLLAGEADTQY
>TRBV7-6|TRBJ2-3
ASLGGGYTDTQY
>TRBV7-8|TRBJ1-2
ASSPGQFYYGYT
>TRBV7-6|TRBJ2-4
ASSTTGTSGLAKNIQY
>TRBV5-1|TRBJ2-1
ASSPPGPSYNEQF
>TRBV27|TRBJ1-1
ASSLLAAMNTEAF
>TRBV29-1|TRBJ1-1
SDLGGTMNTEAF
>TRBV7-6|TRBJ1-1
ASSLGTGMNTEAF
>TRBV2|TRBJ2-2
ASSEILGQGRTGELF
>TRBV27|TRBJ1-2
ASSLRPGGYGYT
>TRBV12-5|TRBJ2-1
ASGFQGANEQF
>TRBV28|TRBJ1-5
ASSFEGFSNQPQH
>TRBV9|TRBJ1-2
ASRTGQGNYGYT
>TRBV19|TRBJ1-5
ASSPGTSQH